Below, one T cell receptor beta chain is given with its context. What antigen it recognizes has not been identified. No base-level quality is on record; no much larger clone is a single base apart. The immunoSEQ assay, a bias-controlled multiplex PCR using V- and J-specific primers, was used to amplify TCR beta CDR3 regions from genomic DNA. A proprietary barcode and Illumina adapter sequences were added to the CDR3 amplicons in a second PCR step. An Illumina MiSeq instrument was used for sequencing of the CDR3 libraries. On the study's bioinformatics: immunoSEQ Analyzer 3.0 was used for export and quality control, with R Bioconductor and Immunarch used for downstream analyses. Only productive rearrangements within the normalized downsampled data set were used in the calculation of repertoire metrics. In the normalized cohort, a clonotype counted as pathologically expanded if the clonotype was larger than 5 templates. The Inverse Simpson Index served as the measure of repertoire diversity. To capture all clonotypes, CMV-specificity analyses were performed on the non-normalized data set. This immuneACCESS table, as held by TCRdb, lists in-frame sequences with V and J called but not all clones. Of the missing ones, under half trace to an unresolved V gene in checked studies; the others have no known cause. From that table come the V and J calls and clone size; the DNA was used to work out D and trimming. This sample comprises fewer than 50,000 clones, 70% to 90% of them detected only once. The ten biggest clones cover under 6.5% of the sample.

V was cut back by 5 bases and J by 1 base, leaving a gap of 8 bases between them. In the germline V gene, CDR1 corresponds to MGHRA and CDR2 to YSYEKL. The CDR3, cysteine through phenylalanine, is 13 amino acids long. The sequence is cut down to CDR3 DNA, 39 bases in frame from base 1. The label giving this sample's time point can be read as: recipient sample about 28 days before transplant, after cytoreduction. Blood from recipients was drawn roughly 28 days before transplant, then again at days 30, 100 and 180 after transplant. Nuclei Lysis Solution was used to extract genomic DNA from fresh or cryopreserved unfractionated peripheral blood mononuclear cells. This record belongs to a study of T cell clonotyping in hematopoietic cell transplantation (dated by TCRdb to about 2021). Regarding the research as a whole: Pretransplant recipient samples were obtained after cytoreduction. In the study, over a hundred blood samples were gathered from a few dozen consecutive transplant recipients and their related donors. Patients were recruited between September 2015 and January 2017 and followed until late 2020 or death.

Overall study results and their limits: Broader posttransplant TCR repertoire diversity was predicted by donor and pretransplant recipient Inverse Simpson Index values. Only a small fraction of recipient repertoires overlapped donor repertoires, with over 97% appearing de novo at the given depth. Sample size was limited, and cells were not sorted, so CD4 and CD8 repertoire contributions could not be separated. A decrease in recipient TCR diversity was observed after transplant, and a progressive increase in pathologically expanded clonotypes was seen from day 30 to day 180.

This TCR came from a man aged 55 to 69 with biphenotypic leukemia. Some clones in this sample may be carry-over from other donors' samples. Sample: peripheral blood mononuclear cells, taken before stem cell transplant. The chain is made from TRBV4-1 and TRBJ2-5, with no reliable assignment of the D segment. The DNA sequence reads TGCGCCAGCAGCGGGCTGACCCAAGAGACCCAGTACTTC. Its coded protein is CASSGLTQETQYF.